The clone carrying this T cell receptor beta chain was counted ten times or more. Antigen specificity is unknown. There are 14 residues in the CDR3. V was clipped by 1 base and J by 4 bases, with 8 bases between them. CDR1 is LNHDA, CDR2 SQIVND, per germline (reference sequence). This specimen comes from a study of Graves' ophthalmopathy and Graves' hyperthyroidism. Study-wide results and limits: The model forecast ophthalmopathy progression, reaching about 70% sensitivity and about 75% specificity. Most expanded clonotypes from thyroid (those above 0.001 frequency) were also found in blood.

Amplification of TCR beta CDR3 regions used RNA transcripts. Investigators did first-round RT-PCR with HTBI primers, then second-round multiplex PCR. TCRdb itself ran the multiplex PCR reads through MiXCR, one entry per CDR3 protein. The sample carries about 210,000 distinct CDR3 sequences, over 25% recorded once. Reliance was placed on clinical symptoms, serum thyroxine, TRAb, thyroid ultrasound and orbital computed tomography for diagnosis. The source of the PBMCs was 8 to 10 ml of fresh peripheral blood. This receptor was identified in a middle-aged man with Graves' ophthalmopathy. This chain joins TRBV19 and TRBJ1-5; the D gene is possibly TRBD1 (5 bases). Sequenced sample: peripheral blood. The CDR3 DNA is TGTGCCAGTAGTATAGGTCAGGGTAATCAGCCCCAGCATTTT. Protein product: CASSIGQGNQPQHF.